This TCR beta chain was sequenced during a study of blood T cells in healthy people across ages. The study's findings and limits: Investigators viewed diversity estimates from one million T cells as underestimates, the study reported.

Through a sample-barcoded 5' primer and a J-beta primer mix, a second PCR was run for roughly 7 to 11 cycles. A template-switch adaptor with 12 random nucleotides tagged each cDNA molecule. From the 5' RACE reads, TCRdb called clonotypes with MiXCR, one entry per CDR3 protein. The data show 850,000 to 1,100,000 distinct CDR3 sequences, around two fifths seen once. J gave up 9 bases and V 2 bases, and 4 bases lay outside the gene matches. The germline V gene has CDR1 SEHNR and CDR2 FQNEAQ (reference sequence). The CDR3 covers 13 residues. As to this clonotype: The antigen remains undetermined.

Sequencing was performed on blood. The source of this sequence is a man aged 18-30 years in good health. The chain couples TRBV7-9 to TRBJ1-1; the match to TRBD1 covers 9 bases. The CDR3 spells CASSLPTGGKAFF. The DNA for the CDR3 is TGTGCCAGCAGCTTACCGACAGGGGGAAAAGCTTTCTTT.